Described below is a single T cell receptor (beta chain) sequence and its context. 13 Jbeta primers and 60 Vbeta primers were used for the PCR. Assay used: immunoSEQ multiplex PCR; TCRdb lists only in-frame clones, some missing. The repertoire holds fewer than 200,000 clones, with roughly two thirds as singletons. The sample belongs to a study of cytomegalovirus exposure and HLA in healthy donors. Germline V gene lookup returns CDR1 PRHDT and CDR2 FYEKMQ (reference sequence). CDR3 length: 15 amino acids. The V and J ends lost 4 bases and 5 bases respectively, with 15 bases between them. This sequence originates from a young woman in good health and CMV-seropositive. The chain links TRBV13 to TRBJ2-1; tentative D call: TRBD1 (6 bases). Input material: PBMCs. In nucleotides, the CDR3 is TGTGCCAGCAGCTCAGTGACAGGTTCGGACAATGAGCAGTTCTTC. Protein sequence: CASSSVTGSDNEQFF. Variable domain in full (rest from reference TRBV13 and TRBJ2-1): AAGVIQSPRHLIKEKRETATLKCYPIPRHDTVYWYQQGPGQDPQFLISFYEKMQSDKGSIPDRFSAQQFSDYHSELNMSSLELGDSALYFCASSSVTGSDNEQFFGPGTRLTVL.